A single sample is the source of the 15 T cell receptor beta chains below, sequenced in a study of T cells in Graves' hyperthyroidism and ophthalmopathy. Using RNA transcripts as the source, TCR beta CDR3 regions were amplified. With the HTBI primer set, the TCR CDR3 went through a first round of RT-PCR. MiXCR was run by TCRdb on the multiplex PCR reads, yielding one entry per CDR3 protein. The sample gives 300,000 to 500,000 distinct CDR3 sequences, around 15% of which show up once; around 28% is in the top ten. The sequencing sample was made of blood. Every receptor here comes from a man between 45 and 60 years old with Graves' ophthalmopathy.

This clonotype was recorded at least ten times. The chain uses TRBV24-1 and TRBJ2-3; D may correspond to TRBD1 or TRBD2 (5 bases each). Trimming took 5 bases from V and 4 from J, leaving 15 bases between them. This CDR3 is 15 amino acids long. The germline V gene encodes CDR1 KGHDR and CDR2 SFDVKD. The chain's CDR3 is CATSGDHWEPDTQYF. DNA for the CDR3: TGTGCCACCAGTGGGGACCATTGGGAGCCAGATACGCAGTATTTT.

The genes are TRBV12-3 or TRBV12-4 and TRBJ2-6; a weak D match, TRBD1 (5 bases). This CDR3 contains 15 residues. V gave up 5 bases and J gave up 4 bases, with 12 bases separating them. CDR3 DNA: TGTGCCAGCAGTGTCAGGGTGCGGGGGGCCAACGTCCTGACTTTC. It codes for CASSVRVRGANVLTF.

The rearrangement uses TRBV2 and TRBJ1-6; D not resolved. V was shortened by 3 bases and J by 14 bases, with 17 bases between the two germline ends. CDR3 length: 14 residues. The germline gives CDR1 SNHLY, CDR2 FYNNEI. Here the CDR3 DNA reads TGTGCCAGCAGTGAGCCCGAGGTTGGGTTGGCCCTCCACTTT. It codes for CASSEPEVGLALHF. Supplemented by reference TRBV2 and TRBJ1-6, the full variable domain reads EPEVTQTPSHQVTQMGQEVILRCVPISNHLYFYWYRQILGQKVEFLVSFYNNEISEKSEIFDDQFSVERPDGSNFTLKIRSTKLEDSAMYFCASSEPEVGLALHFGNGTRLTVT.

This clonotype was detected ten times or more. CDR3 amino acids: CASSTSGRFSYNEQFF. As DNA, the CDR3 is TGTGCCAGCTCAACGAGCGGGAGGTTCTCCTACAATGAGCAGTTCTTC. The V call is TRBV18, the J call TRBJ2-1; TRBD2 matches 9 bases. Germline values: CDR1 KGHSH, CDR2 LQKENI. The trim removed 5 bases at V and 0 bases at J, leaving 5 bases unmatched. This CDR3 is built from 16 residues.

The chain couples TRBV7-9 to TRBJ2-2, with a tentative D call TRBD2 (6 bases). The CDR3 runs 15 residues. Germline values: CDR1 SEHNR, CDR2 FQNEAQ (reference sequence). Deletions cut 4 bases from V and 1 base from J, with 10 bases between. The CDR3 region is CASSYSSGNTGELFF. CDR3 nucleotides: TGTGCCAGCAGCTACAGTAGCGGGAACACCGGGGAGCTGTTTTTT.

Regarding this clonotype: Just one base apart from a much larger clone, this may be a read error. The gene calls are TRBV24-1 and TRBJ2-3; 8 bases fit TRBD1. CDR1 and CDR2 (germline): KGHDR, SFDVKD. CDR3 length: 13 residues. In DNA, the CDR3 is TGTGCCACCAGTCGACAGGGGATAGATATGCAGTATTTT. Translating gives CATSRQGIDMQYF.

Ten or more counts support this clonotype. This chain links TRBV18 with TRBJ1-5, with 7 bases fitting TRBD1. Germline V gene data show CDR1 as KGHSH and CDR2 as LQKENI. Trimming removed 5 bases from V and 7 bases from J; junction bases left unmatched: 5. This CDR3 has 13 amino acids. The CDR3 DNA sequence: TGTGCCAGCTCAAAAGACAGGGCCCAGCCCCAGCATTTT. This codes for CASSKDRAQPQHF.

On this clonotype: The junction shows a germline mismatch at one end, possibly a read error. The chain links TRBV25-1 to TRBJ2-1; TRBD1 agrees at 8 bases. The CDR3 totals 16 residues. Per the germline V gene, CDR1 is MGHDK and CDR2 is SYGVNS. The CDR3 DNA sequence: TGTGCCAGCACCGCGAGTCGGGACAGGAGATACAATGGGCAGTTCTTC. This codes for CASTASRDRRYNGQFF.

This clonotype was counted ten times or more. The CDR3 bases are TGTGCCAGCCGGGCTCCCTCCTACAATGAGCAGTTCTTC. Protein sequence: CASRAPSYNEQFF. The gene calls are TRBV28 and TRBJ2-1; D unclear. The CDR3 sequence is 13 residues long. V was cut by 8 bases and J by 0 bases, with 8 bases left in between. Germline CDR1 and CDR2: MDHEN and SYDVKM.

In its sample, this clonotype was seen a few times. This sequence joins TRBV20-1 and TRBJ2-1; 8 bases fit TRBD1. This CDR3 is 14 amino acids long. The V and J ends lost 4 bases and 9 bases, in that order; junction bases with no gene match: 11. From germline, CDR1 is DFQATT and CDR2 SNEGSKA (reference sequence). The CDR3: CSAKGQGIGFEQFF. The CDR3, as DNA: TGCAGTGCTAAAGGACAGGGAATTGGGTTTGAGCAGTTCTTC.

The table lists this clonotype with a few counts. The genes are TRBV9 and TRBJ2-1; D unclear. Deletions cut 0 bases from V and 1 base from J, with 11 bases between. The CDR3 is 16 residues long. CDR1 SGDLS and CDR2 YYNGEE come from the germline V gene. CDR3 in amino acids: CASSVVAGSSYNEQFF. The DNA for the CDR3 is TGTGCCAGCAGCGTAGTCGCTGGGTCGTCCTACAATGAGCAGTTCTTC. Combining the CDR3 with reference TRBV9 and TRBJ2-1 gives the whole variable domain DSGVTQTPKHLITATGQRVTLRCSPRSGDLSVYWYQQSLDQGLQFLIQYYNGEERAKGNILERFSAQQFPDLHSELNLSSLELGDSALYFCASSVVAGSSYNEQFFGPGTRLTVL.

This clonotype occurred many times. V usage is TRBV11-2 and J usage is TRBJ2-7; 9 bases align to TRBD1. The CDR3 extends over 17 amino acids. V trimming: 1 base; J trimming: 1 base; junction bases outside the gene matches: 8. Germline V gene lookup returns CDR1 SGHAT and CDR2 FQNNGV. This CDR3 reads CASSLVGTGTGSYEQYF. The CDR3 nucleotides read TGTGCCAGCAGCTTAGTGGGCACCGGGACAGGGTCCTACGAGCAGTACTTC.

This clonotype occurred many times. The chain is built from TRBV3-1 and TRBJ1-2, with D uncertain. The germline V and J ends were trimmed by 2 bases and 6 bases, with 10 bases remaining between them. The germline V gene encodes CDR1 LGHDT and CDR2 YNNKEL (reference sequence). This CDR3 spans 13 amino acids. In nucleotides, the CDR3 is TGTGCCAGCAGCCAACGGAATCGGAATGGCTACACCTTC. Protein: CASSQRNRNGYTF.

The rearrangement joins TRBV19 to TRBJ2-5; 11 bases map to TRBD1. The V gene's germline CDR1 is LNHDA and CDR2 SQIVND (reference sequence). J was trimmed by 14 bases and V by 3 bases; bases with no gene match: 2. The CDR3 has 11 residues. In DNA form, the CDR3 reads TGTGCCAGTAGTATGGGACAGGGGGTCTACTTC. Translating gives CASSMGQGVYF.

The chain recombines TRBV28 with TRBJ1-2; D unresolved. Germline CDR1 is MDHEN and CDR2 is SYDVKM. This CDR3 comprises 13 residues. V dropped 5 bases and J dropped 2 bases, with 9 bases sitting between them. The CDR3 DNA reads as TGTGCCAGCAGTATGACAATCAACTATGGCTACACCTTC. Its translation is CASSMTINYGYTF.